Listed here are 12 T cell receptor beta chains from one sample, sequenced in a study of CD8+CD57+ T cells in acquired aplastic anemia. Selection for sequencing was limited to patients who had shown CD8+CD57+ cell expansion by flow cytometry. CDR3 and TCR beta VDJ profiling relied on genomic DNA as the template. TCRdb ran MiXCR on the reads and lists one entry per CDR3 protein. Found here are some 140,000 distinct CDR3 sequences, about 50% of them singletons; the top ten hold more than 10%. Sequencing input: sorted CD4+, CD8+, or CD8+CD57+ T cells (not recorded which) from PBMCs. These receptors were collected from a human donor with aplastic anemia.

This clonotype was counted many times. V and J are TRBV6-5 and TRBJ2-7; D perhaps matches TRBD1 (6 bases). Trimming cost V 2 bases and J 6 bases, with 11 bases left between them. This CDR3 contains 13 residues. Germline CDR1 MNHEY, CDR2 SVGAGI. CDR3 protein: CASSYDRFGEQYF. CDR3 coding DNA: TGTGCCAGCAGTTACGACAGGTTCGGCGAGCAGTACTTC.

Comments on this clonotype: The junction and the germline gene differ at one end; a read error may be behind it. This chain uses TRBV27 with TRBJ1-6; possibly TRBD1 for D (6 bases). There are 16 residues in the CDR3. Germline CDR1 MNHEY, CDR2 SMNVEV (reference sequence). The CDR3 DNA is TGTGCCAGCAGTTTATCGCCAGGGGCTGTTTATTCACCCTTCCACTTT. This gives the protein CASSLSPGAVYSPFHF.

The chain joins TRBV24-1 to TRBJ2-1; D call uncertain. Germline V gene lookup returns CDR1 KGHDR and CDR2 SFDVKD. The CDR3 covers 13 residues. The V end lost 10 bases, the J end lost 0 bases, and 9 bases lay between the germline ends. The CDR3 DNA is TGTGCCACTCGACCCAGCTCCTACAATGAGCAGTTCTTC. Its translation is CATRPSSYNEQFF.

The chain couples TRBV7-2 to TRBJ2-7; TRBD2 is a possible D gene (6 bases). The CDR3 has 15 residues. Between the trimmed V and J ends, which lost 3 bases and 1 base, there was a span of 13 bases. CDR1 SGHTA and CDR2 FQGNSA come from the germline V gene. The DNA of the CDR3 is TGTGCCAGCAGCTTTCAAGCTAGCGCTTCCTACGAGCAGTACTTC. It translates to CASSFQASASYEQYF.

This sequence joins TRBV7-2 and TRBJ1-1; D possibly corresponds to TRBD1 (5 bases). CDR1 and CDR2 (germline): SGHTA, FQGNSA. Trimming removed 5 bases from V and 1 base from J, with 11 bases in between. This CDR3 spans 14 amino acids. CDR3 DNA sequence: TGTGCCAGCAGCCCCCTGACAGAGAACACTGAAGCTTTCTTT. Its translation is CASSPLTENTEAFF.

The table lists this clonotype with a few counts. The J gene is TRBJ1-6, the V gene TRBV5-1; D is unclear. There are 15 residues in the CDR3. V was clipped by 0 bases and J by 10 bases, with 14 bases between them. Germline CDR1 is SGHRS and CDR2 is YFSETQ. CDR3 residues: CASSLDTHKGSPLHF. In DNA form, the CDR3 reads TGCGCCAGCAGCTTGGACACTCATAAGGGATCACCCCTCCACTTT.

This clonotype was detected ten times or more. The V gene is TRBV6-4, the J gene TRBJ2-3, with 9 bases that match TRBD2. The CDR3 sequence is 16 residues long. Germline lookup yields CDR1 MRHNA and CDR2 SNTAGT. V was clipped by 0 bases and J by 1 base; unmatched bases: 2. DNA for the CDR3: TGTGCCAGCAGTGACTCGGCTAGCGGGGGCACAGATACGCAGTATTTT. Translating it yields CASSDSASGGTDTQYF.

In this sample, this clonotype turned up many times. The chain joins TRBV2 to TRBJ1-6, with TRBD1 matching over 11 bases. This CDR3 comprises 17 residues. With V trimmed by 4 bases and J by 1 base, 3 bases remained unmatched. CDR1 is SNHLY, CDR2 FYNNEI, per germline. CDR3 sequence: CASSGDRGNSYNSPLHF. The CDR3 DNA is TGTGCCAGCAGTGGGGACAGGGGGAATTCCTATAATTCACCCCTCCACTTT.

This clonotype was picked up many times. The V and J genes are TRBV5-1 and TRBJ2-7; 7 bases are shared with TRBD1. This CDR3 comprises 15 residues. CDR1 is SGHRS and CDR2 is YFSETQ in the germline V gene. Trimming removed 4 bases from V and 3 bases from J; junction bases left unmatched: 10. CDR3 amino acids: CASSHRDSNFYEQYF. Written as DNA, the CDR3 is TGCGCCAGCAGCCACCGGGACAGCAACTTCTACGAGCAGTACTTC. Supplemented by reference TRBV5-1 and TRBJ2-7, the full variable domain reads KAGVTQTPRYLIKTRGQQVTLSCSPISGHRSVSWYQQTPGQGLQFLFEYFSETQRNKGNFPGRFSGRQFSNSRSEMNVSTLELGDSALYLCASSHRDSNFYEQYFGPGTRLTVT.

V is TRBV29-1 and J is TRBJ2-7, with 7 bases fitting TRBD2. Germline CDR1 reads SQVTM; CDR2 reads ANQGSEA. The CDR3 sequence is 11 residues long. Trimming took 3 bases from V and 5 from J; bases not matched to a gene: 1. CDR3 protein: CSVEGGNEQYF. DNA for the CDR3: TGCAGCGTTGAGGGGGGGAACGAGCAGTACTTC.

The V call is TRBV10-3, the J call TRBJ2-3; D not resolved. The CDR3 loop spans 13 amino acids. Germline V lookup: CDR1 ENHRY, CDR2 SYGVKD. The V gene lost 4 bases and the J gene lost 6 bases, with 11 bases spanning the gap. The CDR3 DNA reads TGTGCCATCAGTGGTGAGGCTGATGATACGCAGTATTTT. It translates to CAISGEADDTQYF.

This clonotype was counted at least ten times. The rearrangement joins TRBV6-1 to TRBJ2-7; TRBD1 agrees at 10 bases. The CDR3 totals 14 residues. Germline values: CDR1 MNHNS, CDR2 SASEGT. V lost 7 bases and J lost 4; bases outside the gene matches: 7. The CDR3 protein is CASKEDRGGYEQYF. The CDR3, as DNA: TGTGCCAGCAAGGAGGACAGGGGGGGTTACGAGCAGTACTTC.